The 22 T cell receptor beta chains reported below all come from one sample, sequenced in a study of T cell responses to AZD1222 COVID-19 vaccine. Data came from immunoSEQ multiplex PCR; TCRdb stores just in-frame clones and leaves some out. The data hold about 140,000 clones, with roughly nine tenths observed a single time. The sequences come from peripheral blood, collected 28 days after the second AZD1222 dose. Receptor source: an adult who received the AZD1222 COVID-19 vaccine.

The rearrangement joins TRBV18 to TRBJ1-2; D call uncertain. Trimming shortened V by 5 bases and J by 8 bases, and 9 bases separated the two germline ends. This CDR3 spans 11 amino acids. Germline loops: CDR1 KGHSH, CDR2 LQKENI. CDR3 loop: CASSSGYGYTF. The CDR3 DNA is TGTGCCAGCTCATCGGGGTACGGCTACACCTTC.

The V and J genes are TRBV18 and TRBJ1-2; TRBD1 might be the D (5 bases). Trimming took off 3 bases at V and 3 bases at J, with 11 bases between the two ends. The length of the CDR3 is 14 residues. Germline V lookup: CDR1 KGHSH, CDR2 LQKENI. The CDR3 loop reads CASSPAGEDYGYTF. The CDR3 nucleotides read TGTGCCAGCTCACCTGCGGGGGAGGACTATGGCTACACCTTC.

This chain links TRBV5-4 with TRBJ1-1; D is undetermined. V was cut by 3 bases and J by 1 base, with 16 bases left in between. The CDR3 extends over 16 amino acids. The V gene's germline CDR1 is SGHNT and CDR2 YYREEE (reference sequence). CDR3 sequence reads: CASSYPHSKPNTEAFF. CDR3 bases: TGTGCCAGCAGCTACCCACACTCGAAACCGAACACTGAAGCTTTCTTT.

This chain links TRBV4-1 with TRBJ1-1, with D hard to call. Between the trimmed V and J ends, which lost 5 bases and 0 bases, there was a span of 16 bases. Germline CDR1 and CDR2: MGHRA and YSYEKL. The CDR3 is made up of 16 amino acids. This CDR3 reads CASSYHVGKVNTEAFF. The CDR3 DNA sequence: TGCGCCAGCAGCTACCATGTTGGGAAGGTGAACACTGAAGCTTTCTTT.

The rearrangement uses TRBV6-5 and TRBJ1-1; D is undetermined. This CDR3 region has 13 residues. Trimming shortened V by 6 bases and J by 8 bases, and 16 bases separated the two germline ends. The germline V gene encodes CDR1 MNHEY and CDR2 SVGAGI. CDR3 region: CASSLAGVEEAFF. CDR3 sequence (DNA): TGTGCCAGCAGCCTAGCTGGGGTAGAGGAAGCTTTCTTT.

This CDR3 is CASSPDPDGGETQYF. DNA for the CDR3: TGTGCCAGCAGCCCGGACCCCGACGGTGGGGAGACCCAGTACTTC. V usage is TRBV16 and J usage is TRBJ2-5; unclear D gene. The CDR3 spans 15 residues. Germline values: CDR1 KGHSY, CDR2 FQNENV. V was clipped by 4 bases and J by 5 bases, with 17 bases between them.

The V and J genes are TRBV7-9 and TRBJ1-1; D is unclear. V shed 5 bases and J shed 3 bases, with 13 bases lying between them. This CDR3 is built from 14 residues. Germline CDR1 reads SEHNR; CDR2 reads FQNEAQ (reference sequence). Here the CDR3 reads CASSLESLYTEAFF. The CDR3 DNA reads TGTGCCAGCAGCCTAGAGTCTCTCTACACTGAAGCTTTCTTT.

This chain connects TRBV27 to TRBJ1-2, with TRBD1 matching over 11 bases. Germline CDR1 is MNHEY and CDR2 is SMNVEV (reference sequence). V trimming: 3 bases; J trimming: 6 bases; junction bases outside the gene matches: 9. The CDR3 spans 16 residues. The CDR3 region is CASSLYGQGARDGYTF. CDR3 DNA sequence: TGTGCCAGCAGTTTGTACGGACAGGGGGCGAGGGATGGCTACACCTTC.

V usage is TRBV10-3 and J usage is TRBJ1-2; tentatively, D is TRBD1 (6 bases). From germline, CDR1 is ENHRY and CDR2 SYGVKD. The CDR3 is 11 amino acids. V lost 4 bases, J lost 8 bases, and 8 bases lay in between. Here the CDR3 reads CAISGGGGYTF. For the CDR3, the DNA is TGTGCCATCAGTGGGGGGGGCGGCTACACCTTC.

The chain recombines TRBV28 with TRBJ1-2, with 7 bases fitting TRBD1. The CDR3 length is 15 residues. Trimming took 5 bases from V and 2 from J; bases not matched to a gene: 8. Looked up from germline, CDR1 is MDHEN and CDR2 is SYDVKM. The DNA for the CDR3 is TGTGCCAGCAGTCCGACAGGGTCCCCCAACTATGGCTACACCTTC. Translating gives CASSPTGSPNYGYTF.

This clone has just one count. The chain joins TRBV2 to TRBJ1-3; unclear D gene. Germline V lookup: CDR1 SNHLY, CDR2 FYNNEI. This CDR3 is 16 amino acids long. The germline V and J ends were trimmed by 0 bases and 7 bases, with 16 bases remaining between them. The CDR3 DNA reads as TGTGCCAGCAGTGAAGCGCTTCGAGGGCGGTATAACACCATATATTTT. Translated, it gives CASSEALRGRYNTIYF. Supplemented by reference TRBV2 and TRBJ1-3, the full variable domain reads EPEVTQTPSHQVTQMGQEVILRCVPISNHLYFYWYRQILGQKVEFLVSFYNNEISEKSEIFDDQFSVERPDGSNFTLKIRSTKLEDSAMYFCASSEALRGRYNTIYFGEGSWLTVV.

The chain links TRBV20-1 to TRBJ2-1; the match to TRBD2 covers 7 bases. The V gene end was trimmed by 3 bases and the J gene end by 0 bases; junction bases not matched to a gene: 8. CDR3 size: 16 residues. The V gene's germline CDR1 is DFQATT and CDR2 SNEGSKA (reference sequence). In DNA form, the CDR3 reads TGCAGTGCTAGTTCTGGAGCGGGGAGCTCCTACAATGAGCAGTTCTTC. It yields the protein CSASSGAGSSYNEQFF.

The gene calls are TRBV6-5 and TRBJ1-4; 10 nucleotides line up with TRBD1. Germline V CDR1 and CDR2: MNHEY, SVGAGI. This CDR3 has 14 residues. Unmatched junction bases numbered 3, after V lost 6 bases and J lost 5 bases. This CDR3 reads CASSLTGGNEKLFF. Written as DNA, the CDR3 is TGTGCCAGCAGCCTGACAGGGGGCAATGAAAAACTGTTTTTT.

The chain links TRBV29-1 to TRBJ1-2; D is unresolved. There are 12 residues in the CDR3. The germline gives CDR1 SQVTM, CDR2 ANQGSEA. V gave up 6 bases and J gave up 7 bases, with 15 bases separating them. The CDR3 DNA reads TGCAGCGTCATGGGTGAGGTCGGTGGCTACACCTTC. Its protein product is CSVMGEVGGYTF.

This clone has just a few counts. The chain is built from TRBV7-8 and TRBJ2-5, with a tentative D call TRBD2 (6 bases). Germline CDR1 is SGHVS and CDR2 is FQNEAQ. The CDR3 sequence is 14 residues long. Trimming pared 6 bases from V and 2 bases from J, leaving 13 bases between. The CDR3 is CASRPKSGQETQYF. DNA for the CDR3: TGTGCCAGCAGACCCAAAAGCGGGCAAGAGACCCAGTACTTC.

The CDR3 DNA sequence: TGTGCCAGCAGTTTGTACAGGGGGCCGACTGAAGCTTTCTTT. This sequence encodes CASSLYRGPTEAFF. The chain employs TRBV28 and TRBJ1-1; 9 bases are shared with TRBD1. This CDR3 is built from 14 residues. Unmatched junction bases numbered 4, after V lost 3 bases and J lost 5 bases. Germline CDR1 MDHEN, CDR2 SYDVKM.

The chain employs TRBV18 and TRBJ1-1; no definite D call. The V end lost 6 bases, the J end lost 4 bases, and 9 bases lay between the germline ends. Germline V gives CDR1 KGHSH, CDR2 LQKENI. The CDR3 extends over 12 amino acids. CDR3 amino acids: CASSPRSTEAFF. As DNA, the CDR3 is TGTGCCAGCTCTCCGAGGAGCACTGAAGCTTTCTTT.

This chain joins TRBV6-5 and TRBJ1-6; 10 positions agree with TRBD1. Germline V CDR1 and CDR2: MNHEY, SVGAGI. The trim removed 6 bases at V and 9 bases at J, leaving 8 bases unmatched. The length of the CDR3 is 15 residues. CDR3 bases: TGTGCCAGCAGATATAACCGGGACAGGGGTTCACCCCTCCACTTT. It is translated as CASRYNRDRGSPLHF.

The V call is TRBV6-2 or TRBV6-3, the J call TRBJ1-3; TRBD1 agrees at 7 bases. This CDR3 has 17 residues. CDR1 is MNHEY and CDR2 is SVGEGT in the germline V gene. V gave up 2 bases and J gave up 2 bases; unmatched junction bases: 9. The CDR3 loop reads CASSYTSRQGPGNTIYF. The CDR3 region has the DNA TGTGCCAGCAGTTACACCTCTCGACAGGGTCCTGGAAACACCATATATTTT.

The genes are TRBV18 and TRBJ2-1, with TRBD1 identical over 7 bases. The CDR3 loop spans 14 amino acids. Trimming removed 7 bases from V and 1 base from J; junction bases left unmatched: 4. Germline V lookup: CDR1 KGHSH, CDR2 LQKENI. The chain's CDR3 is CASLEDRSYNEQFF. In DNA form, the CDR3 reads TGTGCCAGCTTAGAGGACAGGTCCTACAATGAGCAGTTCTTC.

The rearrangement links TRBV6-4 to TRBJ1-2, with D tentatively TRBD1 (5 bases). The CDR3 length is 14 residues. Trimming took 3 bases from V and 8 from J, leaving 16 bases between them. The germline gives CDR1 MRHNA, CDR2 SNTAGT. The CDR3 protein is CASSEGQGSRGYTF. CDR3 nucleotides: TGTGCCAGCAGTGAGGGCCAGGGTTCGCGGGGCTACACCTTC.

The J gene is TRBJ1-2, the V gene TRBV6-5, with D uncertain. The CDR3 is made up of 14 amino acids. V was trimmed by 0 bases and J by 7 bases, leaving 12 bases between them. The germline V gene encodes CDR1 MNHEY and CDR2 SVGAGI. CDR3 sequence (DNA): TGTGCCAGCAGTTACTCCCCCCGCCTCGCTGGCTACACCTTC. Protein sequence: CASSYSPRLAGYTF.